These 28 T cell receptor beta chains were sequenced from one sample in a study of blood T cell repertoires in COVID-19. Only in-frame clones appear in the TCRdb table, and some are missing; sequencing was by immunoSEQ multiplex PCR. The sample lists about 120,000 clones; 78% were seen once. The specimen sequenced was peripheral blood. All receptors derive from a man between 65 and 85 years old with acute or convalescent COVID-19.

The rearrangement uses TRBV5-4 and TRBJ2-1; the match to TRBD1 covers 9 bases. Germline loops: CDR1 SGHNT, CDR2 YYREEE (reference sequence). The CDR3 consists of 17 residues. V lost 4 bases, J lost 14 bases, and 22 bases stayed unmatched. CDR3 residues: CASSPGGGDRAPGVKFF. CDR3 bases: TGTGCCAGCAGCCCTGGGGGAGGGGACAGGGCCCCCGGTGTAAAGTTCTTC.

This clone was seen only once. The rearrangement uses TRBV19 and TRBJ2-3; D is possibly TRBD1 (6 bases). Germline loops: CDR1 LNHDA, CDR2 SQIVND (reference sequence). Trimming took off 6 bases at V and 9 bases at J, with 13 bases between the two ends. The CDR3 consists of 12 residues. The CDR3 loop reads CASSLRGDTQYF. As DNA, the CDR3 is TGTGCCAGTAGCCTCAGGGGAGACACGCAGTATTTT.

The genes are TRBV3-1 (or the pseudogene TRBV3-2) and TRBJ1-3; the D is unclear. V was cut by 3 bases and J by 0 bases, with 12 bases left in between. Germline CDR1 reads LGHDT; CDR2 reads YNNKEL (reference sequence). CDR3 length: 16 amino acids. CDR3 nucleotides: TGTGCCAGCAGCCAGTCCCCCAGGTTCTCTGGAAACACCATATATTTT. This codes for CASSQSPRFSGNTIYF.

The V call is TRBV7-2, the J call TRBJ2-1, with 7 bases that match TRBD2. The CDR3 spans 14 residues. The germline gives CDR1 SGHTA, CDR2 FQGNSA. Germline trimming cut 2 bases from V and 6 bases from J; bases unmatched to any gene: 4. CDR3 protein: CASSLWEGTNEQFF. For the CDR3, the DNA is TGTGCCAGCAGCTTATGGGAGGGGACCAATGAGCAGTTCTTC.

V usage is TRBV7-2 and J usage is TRBJ1-3; D is undetermined. Germline V gene lookup returns CDR1 SGHTA and CDR2 FQGNSA. Between the trimmed V and J ends, which lost 1 base and 0 bases, there was a span of 7 bases. The CDR3 sequence is 15 residues long. CDR3 coding DNA: TGTGCCAGCAGCTTAGTCCGAGGCTCTGGAAACACCATATATTTT. This gives the protein CASSLVRGSGNTIYF.

The chain joins TRBV19 to TRBJ1-2, with TRBD1 matching 7 bases. Trimming at V came to 4 bases and at J to 5 bases, leaving 13 bases not matched to a gene. This CDR3 region has 16 residues. Germline V lookup: CDR1 LNHDA, CDR2 SQIVND (reference sequence). CDR3 region: CASSSMTGFAAYGYTF. Written as DNA, the CDR3 is TGTGCCAGTAGTAGTATGACAGGGTTCGCGGCATATGGCTACACCTTC.

This clone was counted between two and nine times. The rearrangement links TRBV6-5 to TRBJ1-4; D is ambiguous. Trimming pared 8 bases from V and 2 bases from J, leaving 12 bases between. Germline CDR1 and CDR2: MNHEY and SVGAGI. The CDR3 sequence is 14 residues long. Here the CDR3 reads CASSPRRTNEKLFF. DNA of the CDR3: TGTGCCAGCTCTCCCCGGAGGACTAATGAAAAACTGTTTTTT.

This clone was seen once. The rearrangement joins TRBV12-3 or TRBV12-4 to TRBJ2-1; D gene unclear. With 3 bases removed from V and 8 bases from J, the gap between germline ends came to 11 bases. CDR3 length equals 13 residues. The CDR3 reads CASSFFHPDEQFF. DNA for the CDR3: TGTGCCAGCAGTTTTTTCCACCCGGATGAGCAGTTCTTC.

The rearrangement uses TRBV2 and TRBJ2-2; D may be TRBD1 (5 bases). The germline V gene has CDR1 SNHLY and CDR2 FYNNEI. The CDR3 has 15 residues. Trimming pared 4 bases from V and 1 base from J, leaving 10 bases between. The CDR3 bases are TGTGCCAGCAGTGTATTTGGACAGAACACCGGGGAGCTGTTTTTT. It codes for CASSVFGQNTGELFF.

This sequence joins TRBV5-6 and TRBJ2-7, with TRBD1 matching over 12 bases. The germline V gene has CDR1 SGHDT and CDR2 YYEEEE. V lost 4 bases to trimming and J lost 6 bases; unmatched junction nucleotides: 5. CDR3 length: 14 residues. CDR3 DNA sequence: TGTGCCAGCAGCCCGTGGGACAGGGGGCGCGAGCAGTACTTC. This encodes CASSPWDRGREQYF.

The DNA for the CDR3 is TGTGCCAGCAGCGCCGGGACAGCAAACAATGAGCAGTTCTTC. As protein: CASSAGTANNEQFF. The V and J genes are TRBV6-5 and TRBJ2-1, with 7 positions matching TRBD1. This CDR3 region has 14 residues. Looked up from germline, CDR1 is MNHEY and CDR2 is SVGAGI. V shed 6 bases and J 5 bases; nucleotides not matched to a gene: 7.

The genes are TRBV18 and TRBJ2-1; 12 bases agree with TRBD2. J lost 4 bases, V lost 6 bases, and 4 bases had no gene match. Looked up from germline, CDR1 is KGHSH and CDR2 is LQKENI. The CDR3 consists of 15 residues. DNA for the CDR3: TGTGCCAGCTCTCCGACTAGCGGGGGTTACAATGAGCAGTTCTTC. It translates to CASSPTSGGYNEQFF.

The rearrangement joins TRBV6-2 or TRBV6-3 to TRBJ2-7, with TRBD2 matching over 12 bases. The V and J ends lost 5 bases and 5 bases, in that order; junction bases with no gene match: 4. The length of the CDR3 is 14 residues. Germline V CDR1 and CDR2: MNHEY, SVGEGT. CDR3 loop: CASSTRTSGDEQYF. The CDR3 nucleotides read TGTGCCAGCAGTACCCGGACTAGCGGGGACGAGCAGTACTTC.

This clone was seen more than once but under ten times. The rearrangement joins TRBV7-8 to TRBJ1-2, with 9 bases identical to TRBD1. J was trimmed by 7 bases and V by 3 bases; bases with no gene match: 9. CDR3 length: 15 amino acids. The V gene's germline CDR1 is SGHVS and CDR2 FQNEAQ. The CDR3 region is CASSLEGQGIGGYTF. The CDR3, as DNA: TGTGCCAGCAGCTTGGAGGGACAGGGAATTGGTGGCTACACCTTC.

The rearrangement links TRBV3-1 (or the pseudogene TRBV3-2) to TRBJ1-3, with a tentative D call TRBD1 (5 bases). The length of the CDR3 is 14 residues. Trimming stripped 3 bases from V and 0 bases from J, with 6 bases between. Germline V gene sequence: CDR1 LGHDT, CDR2 YNNKEL (reference sequence). The CDR3 bases are TGTGCCAGCAGCCATGGGGCCTCTGGAAACACCATATATTTT. Translation gives CASSHGASGNTIYF.

The V gene is TRBV5-4, the J gene TRBJ2-7, with 14 bases lining up with TRBD2. The CDR3 has 16 amino acids. With 5 bases clipped from V and 4 bases from J, the junction kept 8 bases outside the gene matches. CDR1 SGHNT and CDR2 YYREEE come from the germline V gene (reference sequence). The CDR3 here is CASSLTSGGALYEQYF. CDR3 nucleotides: TGTGCCAGCAGTTTGACTAGCGGGGGGGCCTTATACGAGCAGTACTTC.

The V gene is TRBV29-1, the J gene TRBJ1-5; tentatively, D is TRBD1 (5 bases). The CDR3 has 12 residues. The V gene lost 4 bases and the J gene lost 4 bases, with 8 bases spanning the gap. Per the germline V gene, CDR1 is SQVTM and CDR2 is ANQGSEA. The CDR3 nucleotides are TGCAGCGTTGCGGCAGGGAATCAGCCCCAGCATTTT. It translates to CSVAAGNQPQHF. Looking up the rest from reference TRBV29-1 and TRBJ1-5 gives the full variable domain: SAVISQKPSRDICQRGTSLTIQCQVDSQVTMMFWYRQQPGQSLTLIATANQGSEATYESGFVIDKFPISRPNLTFSTLTVSNMSPEDSSIYLCSVAAGNQPQHFGDGTRLSIL.

The chain couples TRBV14 to TRBJ1-2; 10 nucleotides match TRBD1. The CDR3 loop spans 14 amino acids. Germline loops: CDR1 SGHDN, CDR2 FVKESK. J was trimmed by 4 bases and V by 4 bases; bases with no gene match: 3. The CDR3 coding sequence is TGTGCCAGCAGCCCTCGGACAGGGGGCTATGGCTACACCTTC. Its protein is CASSPRTGGYGYTF. Full variable domain (missing parts from reference TRBV14 and TRBJ1-2): EAGVTQFPSHSVIEKGQTVTLRCDPISGHDNLYWYRRVMGKEIKFLLHFVKESKQDESGMPNNRFLAERTGGTYSTLKVQPAELEDSGVYFCASSPRTGGYGYTFGSGTRLTVV.

The chain is built from TRBV7-8 and TRBJ1-1; 7 nucleotides line up with TRBD1. Germline CDR1 and CDR2: SGHVS and FQNEAQ. J was trimmed by 1 base and V by 4 bases; bases with no gene match: 3. The CDR3 spans 14 residues. The CDR3 DNA sequence: TGTGCCAGCAGCTCCCGGGACAGGAACACTGAAGCTTTCTTT. Amino acid sequence: CASSSRDRNTEAFF.

Regarding this clone: A read error may produce the germline difference seen at one junction end. The chain couples TRBV7-3 to TRBJ2-1; 8 bases are a match to TRBD2. Germline assignment: CDR1 SGHTA and CDR2 FQGTGA. This CDR3 has 19 residues. For the CDR3, the DNA is TGTGCCAGCAGCGTAACGCGAGGCCCGGGACTAGGTTTTAACAATGAGCAGTTCTTC. It specifies CASSVTRGPGLGFNNEQFF.

The chain combines TRBV9 with TRBJ2-7, with 11 bases fitting TRBD2. The germline CDR1 and CDR2 sequences are SGDLS and YYNGEE. CDR3 size: 15 residues. V shed 4 bases and J 6 bases; nucleotides not matched to a gene: 9. CDR3 bases: TGTGCCAGCAGCCCATTAGCGGGGGGGCCATCCGAGCAGTACTTC. As protein: CASSPLAGGPSEQYF.

Here the CDR3 reads CASRGSISLRPARTPQNTEAFF. CDR3 bases: TGTGCCAGCAGGGGCTCCATTTCACTTAGGCCGGCACGCACCCCCCAGAACACTGAAGCTTTCTTT. The chain combines TRBV7-7 with TRBJ1-1; D is unclear. The CDR3 is made up of 22 amino acids. The germline CDR1 and CDR2 sequences are SSHAT and FNYEAQ (reference sequence). Trimming took 6 bases from V and 1 from J, leaving 36 bases between them.

The chain carries TRBV4-3 and TRBJ1-4; no reliable D call. Trimming took off 0 bases at V and 4 bases at J, with 6 bases between the two ends. Germline V gives CDR1 LGHNA, CDR2 YSLEER. This CDR3 is built from 14 residues. The CDR3 region has the DNA TGCGCCAGCAGCCAAGAGACTTTTAATGAAAAACTGTTTTTT. This gives the protein CASSQETFNEKLFF.

The genes are TRBV6-5 and TRBJ2-5; tentative D call: TRBD1 (6 bases). This CDR3 is 13 amino acids long. The V end was cut by 7 bases, the J end by 13 bases, with 22 bases between. Germline V CDR1 and CDR2: MNHEY, SVGAGI. CDR3 loop: CASMTWDIPRGYF. CDR3 coding DNA: TGTGCCAGCATGACCTGGGACATACCTAGGGGGTACTTC.

V is TRBV19 and J is TRBJ1-5; D not certain. Germline V gene data show CDR1 as LNHDA and CDR2 as SQIVND (reference sequence). This CDR3 is built from 14 residues. V was cut by 1 base and J by 4 bases, with 8 bases left in between. The CDR3 region is CASSIGPVNQPQHF. Here the CDR3 DNA reads TGTGCCAGTAGTATAGGTCCAGTAAATCAGCCCCAGCATTTT.

V is TRBV5-1 and J is TRBJ1-2; D is uncertain. The CDR3 consists of 13 residues. The ends were cut back, 5 bases at V and 8 bases at J, with 16 bases in the middle. Germline V gives CDR1 SGHRS, CDR2 YFSETQ. This chain's CDR3 is CASSYRTEGGYTF. The DNA of the CDR3 is TGCGCCAGCAGTTATAGGACCGAGGGAGGCTACACCTTC.

V gene TRBV6-4 combines with J gene TRBJ2-2; D is unclear. CDR3 length: 15 amino acids. CDR1 is MRHNA and CDR2 is SNTAGT in the germline V gene. V dropped 3 bases and J dropped 3 bases, with 11 bases sitting between them. CDR3 sequence reads: CASSETLVDTGELFF. The CDR3 DNA sequence: TGTGCCAGCAGTGAAACATTGGTGGACACCGGGGAGCTGTTTTTT.

The chain recombines TRBV11-2 with TRBJ2-2, with 7 bases identical to TRBD1. V shed 5 bases and J 1 base; nucleotides not matched to a gene: 7. Germline V CDR1 and CDR2: SGHAT, FQNNGV. The CDR3 has 16 amino acids. The CDR3 sequence: CASSPLGTVNTGELFF. For the CDR3, the DNA is TGTGCCAGCAGCCCTCTTGGGACAGTGAACACCGGGGAGCTGTTTTTT.